This TCR beta chain stems from a study of T-cell memory formation after mild COVID-19. Study-level information: Among the donors, TCR clusters were largely specific to each donor. Whole-study findings and limits: CD4+ contracting clones lay mainly in CM and EM, CD8+ ones in EMRA.

With respect to this clonotype: Antigen specificity is unknown.

Barcoded TCR alpha and TCR beta cDNA libraries with UMIs came from 5'RACE using constant-segment primers. MiXCR was run by TCRdb on the 5' RACE reads, yielding one entry per CDR3 protein. The profile shows fewer than 650,000 distinct CDR3 sequences, about 22% of them singletons. This clonotype originated in an adult woman who had mild COVID-19 (a few samples of this study predate the infection). Cell type and time point are not known. Sequenced material: PBMCs or a T cell subset sorted from them (not recorded which).

The CDR3 nucleotides are TGCGCCAGCAGCCACACACCGGGGGACCAATACGAGCAGTACTTC. It translates to CASSHTPGDQYEQYF. This chain links TRBV4-1 with TRBJ2-7; maybe TRBD2 (6 bases). The CDR3 runs 15 residues. Trimming took 3 bases from V and 4 from J, leaving 16 bases between them. CDR1 is MGHRA, CDR2 YSYEKL, per germline.